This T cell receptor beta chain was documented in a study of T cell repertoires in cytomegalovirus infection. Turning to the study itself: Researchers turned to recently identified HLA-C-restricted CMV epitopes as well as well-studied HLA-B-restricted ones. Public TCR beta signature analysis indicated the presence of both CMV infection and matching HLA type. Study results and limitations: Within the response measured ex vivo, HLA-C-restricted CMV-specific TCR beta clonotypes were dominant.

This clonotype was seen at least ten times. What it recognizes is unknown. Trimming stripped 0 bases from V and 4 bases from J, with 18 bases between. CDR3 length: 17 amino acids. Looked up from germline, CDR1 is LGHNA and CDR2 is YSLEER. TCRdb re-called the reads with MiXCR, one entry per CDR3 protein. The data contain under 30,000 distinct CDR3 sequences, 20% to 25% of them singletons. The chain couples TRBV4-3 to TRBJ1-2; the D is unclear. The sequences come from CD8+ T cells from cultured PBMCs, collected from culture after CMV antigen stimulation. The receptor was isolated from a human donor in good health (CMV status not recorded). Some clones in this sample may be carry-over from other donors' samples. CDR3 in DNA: TGCGCCAGCAGCCAAGATCGCGGGTACAGTGACCCCTATGGCTACACCTTC. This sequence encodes CASSQDRGYSDPYGYTF.